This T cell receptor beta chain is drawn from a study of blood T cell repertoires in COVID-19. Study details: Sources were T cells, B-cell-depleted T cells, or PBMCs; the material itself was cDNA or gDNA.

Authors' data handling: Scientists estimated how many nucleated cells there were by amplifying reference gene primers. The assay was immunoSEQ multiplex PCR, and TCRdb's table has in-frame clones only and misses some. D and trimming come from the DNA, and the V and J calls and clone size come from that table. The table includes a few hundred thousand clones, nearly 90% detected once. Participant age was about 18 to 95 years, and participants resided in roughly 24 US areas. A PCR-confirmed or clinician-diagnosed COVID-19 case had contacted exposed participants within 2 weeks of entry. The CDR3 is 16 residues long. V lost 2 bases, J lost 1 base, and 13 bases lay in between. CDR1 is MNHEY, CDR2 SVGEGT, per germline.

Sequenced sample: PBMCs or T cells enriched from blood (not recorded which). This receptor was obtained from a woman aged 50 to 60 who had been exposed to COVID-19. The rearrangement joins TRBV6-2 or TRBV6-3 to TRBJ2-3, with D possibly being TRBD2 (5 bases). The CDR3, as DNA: TGTGCCAGCAGTTACCCGGCTAGCCTAGGCACAGATACGCAGTATTTT. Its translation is CASSYPASLGTDTQYF.